Below are 16 T cell receptor beta chains sequenced from a single sample in a study of cytomegalovirus exposure and HLA in healthy donors. The PCR ran on 60 Vbeta and 13 Jbeta primers. The table came from immunoSEQ multiplex PCR; TCRdb's copy has only in-frame clones and leaves some out. The sample consists of over 100,000 clones, 60% to 80% of them appearing once. Sequenced input: PBMCs. The origin of the receptors is a male donor in good health and CMV-seropositive.

This clone was seen only a few times. V and J are TRBV5-1 and TRBJ2-1; maybe TRBD1 (6 bases). Germline CDR1 and CDR2: SGHRS and YFSETQ. Deletions cut 10 bases from V and 5 bases from J, with 13 bases between. The CDR3 has 12 residues. This CDR3 reads CASRGGNNEQFF. The CDR3 DNA reads as TGCGCCTCCAGGGGCGGTAACAATGAGCAGTTCTTC.

V usage is TRBV6-1 and J usage is TRBJ2-1; 12 nucleotides line up with TRBD1. CDR3 length equals 17 residues. Germline V CDR1 and CDR2: MNHNS, SASEGT. After removal of 4 bases from V and 8 bases from J, the junction contained 12 bases not matched to a gene. This chain's CDR3 is CASSASTGTGGRDEQFF. CDR3 DNA sequence: TGTGCCAGCAGTGCATCTACCGGGACAGGGGGCCGGGATGAGCAGTTCTTC.

The V gene is TRBV4-1, the J gene TRBJ1-2, with TRBD1 as a possible D gene (6 bases). Trimming took 0 bases from V and 2 from J, leaving 19 bases between them. CDR1 MGHRA and CDR2 YSYEKL come from the germline V gene. CDR3 length equals 18 residues. The CDR3 DNA follows: TGCGCCAGCAGCCAAGATACCCTCGGAGGACAGAGAAACTATGGCTACACCTTC. It is translated as CASSQDTLGGQRNYGYTF.

The chain carries TRBV5-4 and TRBJ2-7; possible D gene TRBD2, 6 bases. Germline CDR1 and CDR2: SGHNT and YYREEE (reference sequence). Trimming shortened V by 3 bases and J by 6 bases, and 19 bases separated the two germline ends. The CDR3 has 15 residues. CDR3 in amino acids: CASSYGTLEDVEQYF. CDR3 sequence (DNA): TGTGCCAGCAGCTATGGGACTCTAGAGGATGTCGAGCAGTACTTC.

This chain joins TRBV27 and TRBJ2-7, with TRBD2 as a possible D gene (5 bases). Germline CDR1 MNHEY, CDR2 SMNVEV (reference sequence). Trimming took off 3 bases at V and 4 bases at J, with 19 bases between the two ends. This CDR3 is built from 16 residues. CDR3 nucleotides: TGTGCCAGCAGTTTCGGTGGGAGTCCCCCGCGTTACGAGCAGTACTTC. This encodes CASSFGGSPPRYEQYF.

The V call is TRBV5-6, the J call TRBJ2-7, with 9 bases identical to TRBD1. This CDR3 comprises 13 residues. Per the germline V gene, CDR1 is SGHDT and CDR2 is YYEEEE. After removal of 6 bases from V and 3 bases from J, the junction contained 4 bases not matched to a gene. CDR3 sequence (DNA): TGTGCCAGCACCCAGGGACAGGGCTACGAGCAGTACTTC. Residues: CASTQGQGYEQYF.

The V call is TRBV7-8, the J call TRBJ1-1; D might be TRBD1 (5 bases). This CDR3 has 14 amino acids. CDR1 is SGHVS, CDR2 FQNEAQ, per germline. V gave up 5 bases and J gave up 1 base, with 11 bases separating them. The CDR3 region is CASSRGTGNTEAFF. The CDR3 DNA reads as TGTGCCAGCAGCCGCGGGACGGGGAACACTGAAGCTTTCTTT.

This chain connects TRBV7-2 to TRBJ2-7, with 8 nucleotides matching TRBD1. The ends lost 2 bases at V and 1 base at J; junction bases unmatched: 1. Germline CDR1 SGHTA, CDR2 FQGNSA. This CDR3 region has 14 residues. The DNA of the CDR3 is TGTGCCAGCAGCTTATACAGGGGGTCCTACGAGCAGTACTTC. Protein product: CASSLYRGSYEQYF.

This chain links TRBV27 with TRBJ2-3; D is possibly TRBD2 (6 bases). Trimming cost V 3 bases and J 0 bases, with 10 bases left between them. Germline CDR1 MNHEY, CDR2 SMNVEV (reference sequence). The length of the CDR3 is 15 residues. The DNA of the CDR3 is TGTGCCAGCAGTTTTCTAGCGCTAAGCACAGATACGCAGTATTTT. The encoded protein is CASSFLALSTDTQYF.

V usage is TRBV7-2 and J usage is TRBJ2-1; 12 nucleotides align to TRBD2. This CDR3 spans 15 amino acids. Germline V gives CDR1 SGHTA, CDR2 FQGNSA. Trimming removed 3 bases from V and 9 bases from J; junction bases left unmatched: 6. CDR3 in amino acids: CASSFSLAGGVEQFF. The DNA of the CDR3 is TGTGCCAGCAGCTTCTCCCTAGCGGGAGGGGTTGAGCAGTTCTTC.

V is TRBV30 and J is TRBJ1-2; D is undetermined. V lost 3 bases and J lost 6, with 11 bases in between. The CDR3 spans 12 residues. CDR1 and CDR2 from the germline V gene are GTSNPN and SVGIG (reference sequence). The chain's CDR3 is CAWSPHSHGYTF. CDR3 bases: TGTGCCTGGAGCCCCCACAGTCATGGCTACACCTTC.

This chain links TRBV7-2 with TRBJ2-7; TRBD2 agrees at 7 bases. CDR1 is SGHTA and CDR2 is FQGNSA in the germline V gene. J lost 4 bases, V lost 4 bases, and 4 bases had no gene match. The CDR3 length is 13 residues. The CDR3 loop is CASSSRLAYEQYF. The CDR3 bases are TGTGCCAGCAGCTCCCGACTAGCTTACGAGCAGTACTTC.

The chain links TRBV7-9 to TRBJ2-7; 7 positions match TRBD1. Germline CDR1 is SEHNR and CDR2 is FQNEAQ (reference sequence). J was trimmed by 6 bases and V by 5 bases; bases with no gene match: 10. This CDR3 has 14 residues. The CDR3 DNA reads TGTGCCAGCAGCAGTAGGGACAGCCTCCTCGAGCAGTACTTC. Amino acid sequence: CASSSRDSLLEQYF.

This sequence joins TRBV28 and TRBJ1-2; 8 bases agree with TRBD1. Trimming removed 1 base from V and 8 bases from J; junction bases left unmatched: 9. The germline gives CDR1 MDHEN, CDR2 SYDVKM. The CDR3 has 15 residues. CDR3 DNA sequence: TGTGCCAGCAGTTTATTCTTCGGACAGGGCTGGGGCTACACCTTC. Translating it yields CASSLFFGQGWGYTF.

This clone was seen only a few times. The rearrangement uses TRBV27 and TRBJ2-2; 11 positions match TRBD2. V was pared by 3 bases and J by 6 bases, with 3 bases of the junction left unmatched. The germline gives CDR1 MNHEY, CDR2 SMNVEV (reference sequence). The CDR3 totals 15 residues. CDR3 sequence: CASSFSSGRSGELFF. CDR3 in DNA: TGTGCCAGCAGTTTTTCTAGCGGGAGGTCCGGGGAGCTGTTTTTT.

J is TRBJ2-5 and V is TRBV2; D gene ambiguous. The ends were cut back, 8 bases at V and 2 bases at J, with 15 bases in the middle. CDR1 and CDR2 from the germline V gene are SNHLY and FYNNEI. This CDR3 contains 14 residues. The CDR3 DNA is TGTGCCAGCCGAGCAGACATATTTCAAGAGACCCAGTACTTC. Protein sequence: CASRADIFQETQYF.